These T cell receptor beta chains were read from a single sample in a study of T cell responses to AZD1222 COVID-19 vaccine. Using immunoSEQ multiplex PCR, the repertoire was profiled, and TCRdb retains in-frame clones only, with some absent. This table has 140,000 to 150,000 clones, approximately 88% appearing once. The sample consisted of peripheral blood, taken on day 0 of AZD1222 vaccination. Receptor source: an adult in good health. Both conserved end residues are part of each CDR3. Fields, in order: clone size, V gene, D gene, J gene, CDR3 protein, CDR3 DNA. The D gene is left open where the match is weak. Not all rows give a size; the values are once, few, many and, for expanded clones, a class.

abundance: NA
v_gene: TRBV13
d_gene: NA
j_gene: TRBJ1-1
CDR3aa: CASSTRAREMNTEAFF
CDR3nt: TGTGCCAGCAGCACTAGAGCCAGAGAAATGAACACTGAAGCTTTCTTT

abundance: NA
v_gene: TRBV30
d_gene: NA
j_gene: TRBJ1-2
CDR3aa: CACTQGGWAYGYTF
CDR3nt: TGTGCCTGCACACAGGGAGGGTGGGCCTATGGCTACACCTTC

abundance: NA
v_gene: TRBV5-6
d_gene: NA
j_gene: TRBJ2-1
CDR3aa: CASSRRSYNEQFF
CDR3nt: TGTGCCAGCAGCCGGCGATCTTACAATGAGCAGTTCTTC

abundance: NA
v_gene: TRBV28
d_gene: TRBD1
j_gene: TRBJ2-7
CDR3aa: CASSLGQGYEQYF
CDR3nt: TGTGCCAGCAGTCTTGGACAGGGCTACGAGCAGTACTTC

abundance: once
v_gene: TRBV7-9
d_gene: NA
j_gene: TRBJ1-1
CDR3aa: CASSTLQGRSEAFF
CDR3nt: TGTGCCAGCAGCACCCTCCAGGGAAGGTCTGAAGCTTTCTTT

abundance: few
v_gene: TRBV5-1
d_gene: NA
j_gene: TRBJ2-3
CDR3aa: CASSLAPPGVADTQYF
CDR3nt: TGCGCCAGCAGCTTGGCCCCGCCGGGGGTGGCAGATACGCAGTATTTT

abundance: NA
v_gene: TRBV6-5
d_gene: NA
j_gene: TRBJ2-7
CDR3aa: CASSYGTFSSYEQYF
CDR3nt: TGTGCCAGCAGTTACGGGACTTTTAGCTCCTACGAGCAGTACTTC

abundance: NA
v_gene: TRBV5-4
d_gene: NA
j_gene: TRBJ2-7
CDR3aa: CASSLGGASGSYEQYF
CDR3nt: TGTGCCAGCAGCTTGGGAGGCGCTTCTGGTTCCTACGAGCAGTACTTC

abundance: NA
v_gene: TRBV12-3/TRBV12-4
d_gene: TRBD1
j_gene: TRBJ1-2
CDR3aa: CASSTPTGFGYTF
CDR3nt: TGTGCCAGCAGTACGCCGACAGGGTTTGGCTACACCTTC

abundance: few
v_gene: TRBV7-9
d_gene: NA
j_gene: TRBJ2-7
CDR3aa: CASIPARGGSYEQYF
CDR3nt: TGTGCCAGCATCCCGGCGAGGGGCGGCTCCTACGAGCAGTACTTC

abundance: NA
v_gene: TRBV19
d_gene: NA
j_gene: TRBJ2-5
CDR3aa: CASSGVQSPVGTQYF
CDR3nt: TGTGCCAGTAGTGGGGTACAGTCTCCCGTAGGGACCCAGTACTTC

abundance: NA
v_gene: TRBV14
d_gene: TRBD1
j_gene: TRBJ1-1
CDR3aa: CASSHYGQGPDRAFF
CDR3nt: TGTGCCAGCAGCCACTATGGACAAGGGCCGGACAGGGCTTTCTTT

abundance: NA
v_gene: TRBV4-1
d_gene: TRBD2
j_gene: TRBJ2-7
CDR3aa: CASSQDPGGTPYEQYF
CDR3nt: TGCGCCAGCAGCCAAGACCCGGGGGGGACCCCCTACGAGCAGTACTTC

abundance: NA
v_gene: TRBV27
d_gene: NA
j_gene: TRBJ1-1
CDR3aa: CASSLIHPNTEAFF
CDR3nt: TGTGCCAGCAGCCTCATACACCCGAACACTGAAGCTTTCTTT

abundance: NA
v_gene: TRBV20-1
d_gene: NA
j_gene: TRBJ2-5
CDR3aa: CSASVGREETQYF
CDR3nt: TGCAGTGCTAGTGTGGGACGCGAAGAGACCCAGTACTTC

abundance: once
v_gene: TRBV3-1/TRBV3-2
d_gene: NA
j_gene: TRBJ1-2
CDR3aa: CASSRGGEYGYTF
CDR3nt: TGTGCCAGCAGCCGCGGAGGGGAGTATGGCTACACCTTC

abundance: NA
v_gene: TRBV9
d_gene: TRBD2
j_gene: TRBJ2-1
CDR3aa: CASSVGGGRLFRSYNEQFF
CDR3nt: TGTGCCAGCAGCGTAGGGGGAGGGAGGTTATTCCGCTCCTACAATGAGCAGTTCTTC

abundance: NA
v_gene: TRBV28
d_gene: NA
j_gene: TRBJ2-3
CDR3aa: CASSFLYGDTQYF
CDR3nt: TGTGCCAGCAGTTTTCTCTATGGAGATACGCAGTATTTT

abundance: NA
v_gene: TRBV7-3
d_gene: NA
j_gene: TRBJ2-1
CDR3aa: CASSLANEQFF
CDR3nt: TGTGCCAGCAGCTTAGCGAATGAGCAGTTCTTC

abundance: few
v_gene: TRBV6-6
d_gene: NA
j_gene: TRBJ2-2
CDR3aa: CASRLGFANTGELFF
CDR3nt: TGTGCCAGCAGGCTAGGGTTCGCGAACACCGGGGAGCTGTTTTTT

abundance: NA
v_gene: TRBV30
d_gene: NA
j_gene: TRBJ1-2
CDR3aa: CAWSVPGAAGYGYTF
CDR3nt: TGTGCCTGGAGTGTACCGGGGGCGGCAGGGTATGGCTACACCTTC

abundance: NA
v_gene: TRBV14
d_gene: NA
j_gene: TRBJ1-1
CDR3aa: CASSQVGERGAFF
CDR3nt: TGTGCCAGCAGCCAAGTGGGCGAAAGGGGAGCTTTCTTT

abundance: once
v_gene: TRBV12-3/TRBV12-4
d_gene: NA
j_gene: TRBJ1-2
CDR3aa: CASNPNNYGYTF
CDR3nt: TGTGCCAGTAATCCGAATAACTATGGCTACACCTTC

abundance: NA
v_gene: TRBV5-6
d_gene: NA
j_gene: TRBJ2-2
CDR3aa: CASSLVGSARDTGELFF
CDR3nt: TGTGCCAGCAGCTTGGTGGGTAGCGCCCGGGACACCGGGGAGCTGTTTTTT

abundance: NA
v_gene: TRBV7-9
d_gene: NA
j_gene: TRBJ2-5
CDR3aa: CASSLDLGSRGQYF
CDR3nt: TGTGCCAGCAGCTTAGATCTCGGCAGCCGGGGCCAGTACTTC

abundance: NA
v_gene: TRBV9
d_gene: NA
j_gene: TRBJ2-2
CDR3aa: CASSVVEGPPGELFF
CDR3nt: TGTGCCAGCAGCGTAGTGGAGGGACCCCCCGGGGAGCTGTTTTTT

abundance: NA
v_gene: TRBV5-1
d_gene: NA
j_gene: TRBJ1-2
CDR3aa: CASSGGELNGYTF
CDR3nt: TGCGCCAGCAGCGGGGGAGAACTTAATGGCTACACCTTC

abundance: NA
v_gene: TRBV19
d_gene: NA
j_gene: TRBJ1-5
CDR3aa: CASSIISGAGNQPQHF
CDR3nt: TGTGCCAGTAGTATAATTTCGGGGGCCGGCAATCAGCCCCAGCATTTT

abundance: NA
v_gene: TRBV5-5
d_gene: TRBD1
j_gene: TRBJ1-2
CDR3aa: CASSLPGQENYGYTF
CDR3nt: TGTGCCAGCAGCTTACCGGGACAGGAGAACTATGGCTACACCTTC

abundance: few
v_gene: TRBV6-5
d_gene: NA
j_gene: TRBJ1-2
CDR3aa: CASRLDGNYGYTF
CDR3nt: TGTGCCAGCAGACTGGACGGGAACTATGGCTACACCTTC

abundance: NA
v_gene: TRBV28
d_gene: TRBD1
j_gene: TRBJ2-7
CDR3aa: CASSLEYGTGDYEQYF
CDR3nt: TGTGCCAGCAGTCTTGAATACGGGACAGGGGATTACGAGCAGTACTTC

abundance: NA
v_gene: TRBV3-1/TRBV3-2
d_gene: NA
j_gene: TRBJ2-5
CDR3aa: CASSQDWRPGETQYF
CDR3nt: TGTGCCAGCAGCCAAGACTGGCGGCCAGGAGAGACCCAGTACTTC

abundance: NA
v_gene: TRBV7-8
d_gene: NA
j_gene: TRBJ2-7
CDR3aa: CASRSSYEQYF
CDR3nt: TGTGCCAGCAGAAGCTCCTACGAGCAGTACTTC

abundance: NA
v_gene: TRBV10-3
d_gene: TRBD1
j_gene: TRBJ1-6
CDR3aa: CAISMDREGSPLHF
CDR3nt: TGTGCCATCAGCATGGACAGGGAGGGTTCACCCCTCCACTTT

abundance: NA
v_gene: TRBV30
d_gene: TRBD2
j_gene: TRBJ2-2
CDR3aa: CARYAGGTGELFF
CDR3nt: TGTGCCCGCTATGCGGGGGGGACCGGGGAGCTGTTTTTT

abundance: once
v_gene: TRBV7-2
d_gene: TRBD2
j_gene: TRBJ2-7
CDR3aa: CASSIGTSDSYEQYF
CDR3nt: TGTGCCAGCAGCATAGGGACTAGCGACTCCTACGAGCAGTACTTC

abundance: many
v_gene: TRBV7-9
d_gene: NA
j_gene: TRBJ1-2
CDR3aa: CASSLETPTYGYTF
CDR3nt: TGTGCCAGCAGCTTAGAAACACCCACCTATGGCTACACCTTC

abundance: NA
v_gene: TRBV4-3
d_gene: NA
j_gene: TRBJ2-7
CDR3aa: CASSQDRGEQYF
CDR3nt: TGCGCCAGCAGCCAAGATAGAGGGGAGCAGTACTTC

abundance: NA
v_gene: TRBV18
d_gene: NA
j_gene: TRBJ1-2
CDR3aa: CASSPGDGYTF
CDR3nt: TGTGCCAGCTCACCCGGAGATGGCTACACCTTC

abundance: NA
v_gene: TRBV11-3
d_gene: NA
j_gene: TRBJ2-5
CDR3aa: CASSLGGIETQYF
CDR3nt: TGTGCCAGCAGCTTAGGTGGAATCGAGACCCAGTACTTC

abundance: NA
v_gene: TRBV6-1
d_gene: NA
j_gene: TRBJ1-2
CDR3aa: CASSERPDGGYTF
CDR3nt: TGTGCCAGCAGTGAAAGGCCCGATGGCGGCTACACCTTC

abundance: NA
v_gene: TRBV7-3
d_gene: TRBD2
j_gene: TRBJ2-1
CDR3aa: CASSLLAGGYNEQFF
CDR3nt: TGTGCCAGCAGTCTCTTAGCGGGGGGTTACAATGAGCAGTTCTTC

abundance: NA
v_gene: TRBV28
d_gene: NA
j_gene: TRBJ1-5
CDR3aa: CASSLGGQPQHF
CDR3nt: TGTGCCAGCAGCCTAGGTGGTCAGCCCCAGCATTTT

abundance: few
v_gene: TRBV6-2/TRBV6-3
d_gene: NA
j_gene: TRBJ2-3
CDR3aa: CASSYPPGSGTDTQYF
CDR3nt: TGTGCCAGCAGTTACCCCCCAGGCAGCGGCACAGATACGCAGTATTTT

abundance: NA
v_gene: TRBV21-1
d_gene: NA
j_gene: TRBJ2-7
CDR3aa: CATSAAGHEQYF
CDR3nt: TGTGCCACCAGCGCAGCGGGACACGAGCAGTACTTC

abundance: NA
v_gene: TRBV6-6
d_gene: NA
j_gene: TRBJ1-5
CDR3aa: CASAGGAGNQPQHF
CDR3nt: TGTGCCAGCGCGGGGGGCGCGGGAAATCAGCCCCAGCATTTT

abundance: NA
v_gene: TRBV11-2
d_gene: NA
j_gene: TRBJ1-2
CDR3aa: CASSLDTDYGYTF
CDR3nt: TGTGCCAGCAGCTTAGATACGGACTATGGCTACACCTTC

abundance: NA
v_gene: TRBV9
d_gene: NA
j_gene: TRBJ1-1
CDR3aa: CASTVNPAGEEVAFF
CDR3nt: TGTGCCAGCACCGTGAATCCGGCAGGGGAAGAGGTAGCTTTCTTT

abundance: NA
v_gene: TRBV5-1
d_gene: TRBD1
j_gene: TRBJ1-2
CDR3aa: CASSLAGTGGADGYTF
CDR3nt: TGCGCCAGCAGCTTGGCCGGGACAGGGGGCGCAGATGGCTACACCTTC

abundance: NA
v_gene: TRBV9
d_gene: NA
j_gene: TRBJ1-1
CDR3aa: CASSVEGTDNTEAFF
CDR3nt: TGTGCCAGCAGCGTAGAAGGAACAGACAACACTGAAGCTTTCTTT